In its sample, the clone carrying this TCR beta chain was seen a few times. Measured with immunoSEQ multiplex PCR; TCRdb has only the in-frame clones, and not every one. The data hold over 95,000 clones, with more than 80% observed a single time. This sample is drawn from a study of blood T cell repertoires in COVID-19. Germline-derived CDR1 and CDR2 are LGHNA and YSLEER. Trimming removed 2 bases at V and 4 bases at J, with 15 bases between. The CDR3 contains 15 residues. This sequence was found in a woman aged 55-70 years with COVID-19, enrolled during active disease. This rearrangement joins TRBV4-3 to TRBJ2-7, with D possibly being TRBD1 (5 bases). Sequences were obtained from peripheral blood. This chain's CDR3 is CASSQSRTFRYEQYF. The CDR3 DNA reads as TGCGCCAGCAGCCAATCGCGGACATTTCGTTACGAGCAGTACTTC.